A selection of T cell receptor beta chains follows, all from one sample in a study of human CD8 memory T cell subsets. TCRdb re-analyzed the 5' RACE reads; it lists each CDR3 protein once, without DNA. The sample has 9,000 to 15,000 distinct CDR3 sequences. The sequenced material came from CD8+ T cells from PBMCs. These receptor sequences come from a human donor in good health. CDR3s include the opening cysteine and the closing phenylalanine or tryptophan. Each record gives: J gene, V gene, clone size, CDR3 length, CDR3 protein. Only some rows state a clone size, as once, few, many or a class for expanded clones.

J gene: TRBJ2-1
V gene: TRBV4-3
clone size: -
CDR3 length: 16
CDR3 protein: CASSQDSAYSPNEQFF

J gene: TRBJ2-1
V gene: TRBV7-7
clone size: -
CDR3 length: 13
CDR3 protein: CASSSRDSYEQFF

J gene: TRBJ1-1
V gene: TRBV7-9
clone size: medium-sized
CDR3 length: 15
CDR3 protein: CASSPPTGSWTEAFF

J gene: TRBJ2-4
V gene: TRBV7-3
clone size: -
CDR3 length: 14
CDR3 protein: CASSPGQGAYIQYF

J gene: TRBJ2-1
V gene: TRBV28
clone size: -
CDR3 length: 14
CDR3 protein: CASSRLALGTEQFF

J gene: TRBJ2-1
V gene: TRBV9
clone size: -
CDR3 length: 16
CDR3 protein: CASSVFPGEVYNEQFF

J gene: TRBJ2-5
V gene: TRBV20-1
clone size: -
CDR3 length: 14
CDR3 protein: CSARSGGAGETQYF

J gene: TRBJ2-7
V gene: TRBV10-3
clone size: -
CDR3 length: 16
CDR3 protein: CAISEAGGHIPYEQYF

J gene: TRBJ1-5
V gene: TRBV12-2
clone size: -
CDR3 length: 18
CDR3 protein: CASRLAGTGTESNQPQHF

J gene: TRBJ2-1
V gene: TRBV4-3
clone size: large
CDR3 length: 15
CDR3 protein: CASSQDRSSYNEQFF

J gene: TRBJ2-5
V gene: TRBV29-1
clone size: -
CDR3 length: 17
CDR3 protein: CSVEGGLFTRTQETQYF

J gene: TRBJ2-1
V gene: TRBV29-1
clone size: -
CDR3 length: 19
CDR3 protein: CSVEGVRGQGDTSYNEQFF

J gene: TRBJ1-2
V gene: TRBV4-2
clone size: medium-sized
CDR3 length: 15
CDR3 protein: CASSQSLDRDYGYTF

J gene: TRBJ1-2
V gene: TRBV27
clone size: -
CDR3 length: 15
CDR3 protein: CASSLVIGAGGGYTF

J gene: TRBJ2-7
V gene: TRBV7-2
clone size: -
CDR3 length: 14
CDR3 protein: CASSPELAPYEQYF

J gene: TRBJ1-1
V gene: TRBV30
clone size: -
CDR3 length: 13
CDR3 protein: CACKGPMNTEAFF

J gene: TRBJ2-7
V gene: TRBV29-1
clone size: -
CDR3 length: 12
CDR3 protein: CSIRDSLGEQYF

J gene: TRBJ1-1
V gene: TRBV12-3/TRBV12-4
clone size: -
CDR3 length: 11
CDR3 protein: CASSLWWEAFF

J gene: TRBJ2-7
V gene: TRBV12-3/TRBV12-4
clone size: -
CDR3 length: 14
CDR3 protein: CASSFAGRAYEQYF

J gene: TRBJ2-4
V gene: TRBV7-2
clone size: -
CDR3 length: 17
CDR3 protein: CASSLPRDHLAKNIQYF

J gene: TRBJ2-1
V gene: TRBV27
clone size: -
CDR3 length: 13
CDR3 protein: CASSLETDNEQFF

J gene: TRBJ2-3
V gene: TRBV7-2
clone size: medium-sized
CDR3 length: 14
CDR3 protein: CASSLTLSGDTQYF

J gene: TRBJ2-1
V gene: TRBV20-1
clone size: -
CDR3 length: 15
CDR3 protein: CSARDLPSGGSEQFF

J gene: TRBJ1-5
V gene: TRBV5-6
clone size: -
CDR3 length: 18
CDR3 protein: CASSLQGAPEYSNQPQHF

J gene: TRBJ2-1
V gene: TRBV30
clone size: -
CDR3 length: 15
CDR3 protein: CAWSVDRSSYNEQFF

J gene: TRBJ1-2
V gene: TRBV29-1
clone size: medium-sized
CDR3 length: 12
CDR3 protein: CSVEAGDYGYTF

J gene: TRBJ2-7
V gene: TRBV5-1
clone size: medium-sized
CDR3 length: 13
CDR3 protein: CASSFLPTYEQYF

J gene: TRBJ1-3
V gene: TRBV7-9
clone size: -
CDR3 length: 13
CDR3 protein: CASSPDRADTIYF

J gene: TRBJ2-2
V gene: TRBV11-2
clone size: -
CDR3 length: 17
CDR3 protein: CASSLEVWTANTGELFF

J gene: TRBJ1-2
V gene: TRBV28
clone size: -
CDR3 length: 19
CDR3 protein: CASSAPHSFFRVGTDGYTF

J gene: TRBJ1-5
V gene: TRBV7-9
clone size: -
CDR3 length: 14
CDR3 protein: CASSSPESNQPQHF

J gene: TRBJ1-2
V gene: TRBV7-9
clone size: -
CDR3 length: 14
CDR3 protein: CASSRTGGDYGYTF

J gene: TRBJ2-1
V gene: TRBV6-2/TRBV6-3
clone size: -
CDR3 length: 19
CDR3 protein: CASSYGLAGVLGSYNEQFF

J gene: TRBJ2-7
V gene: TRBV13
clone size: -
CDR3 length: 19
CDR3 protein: CASSFRVGSGFSCSYEQYF

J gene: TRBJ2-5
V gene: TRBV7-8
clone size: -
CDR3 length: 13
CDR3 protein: CASSLWGGETQYF

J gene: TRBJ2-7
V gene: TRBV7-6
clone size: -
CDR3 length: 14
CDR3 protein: CASSLGETRYEQYF

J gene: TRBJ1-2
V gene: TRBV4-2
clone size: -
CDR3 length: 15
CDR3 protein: CASSQDPGDLYGYTF

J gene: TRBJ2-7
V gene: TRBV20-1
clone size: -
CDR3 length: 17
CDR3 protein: CSARDFPPPGQSYEQYF

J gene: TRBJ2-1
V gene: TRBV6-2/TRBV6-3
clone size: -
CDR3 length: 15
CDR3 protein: CASRLSGGQSNEQFF

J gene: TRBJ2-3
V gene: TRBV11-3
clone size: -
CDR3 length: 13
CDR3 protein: CASSSPGADTQYF

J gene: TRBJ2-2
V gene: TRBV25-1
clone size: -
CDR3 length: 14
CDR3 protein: CASTTGGGTGELFF

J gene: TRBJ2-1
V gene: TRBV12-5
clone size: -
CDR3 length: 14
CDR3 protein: CASGHRDFNNEQFF

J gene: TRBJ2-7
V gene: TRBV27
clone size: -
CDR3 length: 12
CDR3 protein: CASSFASGEQYF

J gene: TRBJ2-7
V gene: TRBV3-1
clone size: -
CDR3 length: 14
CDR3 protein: CASSQEGVGDEQYF